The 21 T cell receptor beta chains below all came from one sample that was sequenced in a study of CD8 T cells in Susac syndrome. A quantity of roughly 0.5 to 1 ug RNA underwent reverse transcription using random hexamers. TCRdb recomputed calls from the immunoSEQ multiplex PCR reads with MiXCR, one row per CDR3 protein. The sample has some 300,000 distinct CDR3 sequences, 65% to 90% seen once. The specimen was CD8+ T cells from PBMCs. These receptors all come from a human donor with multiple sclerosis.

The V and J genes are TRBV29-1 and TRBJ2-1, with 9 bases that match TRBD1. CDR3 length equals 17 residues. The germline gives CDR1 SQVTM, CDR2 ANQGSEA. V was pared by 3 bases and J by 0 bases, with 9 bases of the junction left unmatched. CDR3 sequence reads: CSVDPDRGGRSYNEQFF. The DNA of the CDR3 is TGCAGCGTTGACCCGGACAGGGGAGGCCGCTCCTACAATGAGCAGTTCTTC.

The CDR3 nucleotides are TGTGCCAGCAGTTTATTAGGGAGCAGAATCAATCAGCCCCAGCATTTT. It is translated as CASSLLGSRINQPQHF. The genes are TRBV28 and TRBJ1-5; D not certain. V was shortened by 1 base and J by 3 bases, with 13 bases between the two germline ends. This CDR3 contains 16 residues. In germline, CDR1 is MDHEN, CDR2 SYDVKM.

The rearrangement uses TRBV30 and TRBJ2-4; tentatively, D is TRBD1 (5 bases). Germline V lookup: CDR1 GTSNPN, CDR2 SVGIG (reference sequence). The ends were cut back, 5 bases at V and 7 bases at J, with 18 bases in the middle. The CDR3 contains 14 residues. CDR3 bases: TGTGCCTGGGCCCCGGGCCAGGGTAAGAACATTCAGTACTTC. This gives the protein CAWAPGQGKNIQYF.

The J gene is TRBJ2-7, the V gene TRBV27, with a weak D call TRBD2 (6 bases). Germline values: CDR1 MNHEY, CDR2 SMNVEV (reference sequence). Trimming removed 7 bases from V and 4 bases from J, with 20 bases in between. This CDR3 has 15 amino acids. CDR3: CASMSGAGLLYEQYF. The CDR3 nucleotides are TGTGCCAGCATGTCCGGGGCGGGACTTCTATACGAGCAGTACTTC.

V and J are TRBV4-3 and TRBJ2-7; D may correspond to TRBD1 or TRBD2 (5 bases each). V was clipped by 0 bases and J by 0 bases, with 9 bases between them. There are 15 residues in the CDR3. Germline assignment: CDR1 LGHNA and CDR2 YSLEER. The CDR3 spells CASSQDWDHSYEQYF. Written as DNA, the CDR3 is TGCGCCAGCAGCCAAGATTGGGACCACTCCTACGAGCAGTACTTC.

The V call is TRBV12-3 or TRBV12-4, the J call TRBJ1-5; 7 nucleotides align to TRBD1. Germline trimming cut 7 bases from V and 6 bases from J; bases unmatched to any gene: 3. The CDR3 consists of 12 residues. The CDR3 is CASTHRGQPQHF. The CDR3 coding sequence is TGTGCCAGCACTCACAGGGGTCAGCCCCAGCATTTT.

In DNA, the CDR3 is TGTGCCAGCAGCACAGAGGCGGGAAGGGTATCTCCCGGGGAGCTGTTTTTT. Residues: CASSTEAGRVSPGELFF. This chain uses TRBV28 with TRBJ2-2, with D possibly being TRBD2 (6 bases). Germline-derived CDR1 and CDR2 are MDHEN and SYDVKM. Trimming stripped 6 bases from V and 6 bases from J, with 23 bases between. The CDR3 extends over 17 amino acids.

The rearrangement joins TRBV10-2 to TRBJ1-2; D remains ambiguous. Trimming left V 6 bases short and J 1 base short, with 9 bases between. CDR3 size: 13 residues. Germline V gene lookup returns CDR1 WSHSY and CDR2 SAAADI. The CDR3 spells CASREEYNYGYTF. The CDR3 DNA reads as TGCGCCAGCAGAGAGGAATATAACTATGGCTACACCTTC.

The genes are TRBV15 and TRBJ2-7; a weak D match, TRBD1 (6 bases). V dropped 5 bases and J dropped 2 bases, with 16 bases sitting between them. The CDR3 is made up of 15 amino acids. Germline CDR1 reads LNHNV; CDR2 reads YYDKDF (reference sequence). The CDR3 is CATSRGGGGAYEQYF. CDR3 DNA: TGTGCCACCAGCCGTGGGGGTGGGGGCGCCTACGAGCAGTACTTC.

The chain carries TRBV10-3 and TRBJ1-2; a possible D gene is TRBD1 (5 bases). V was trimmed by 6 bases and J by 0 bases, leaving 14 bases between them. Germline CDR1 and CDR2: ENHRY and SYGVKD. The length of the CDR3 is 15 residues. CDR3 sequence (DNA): TGTGCCATCAGGCCGGGACCCTTTTCTAACTATGGCTACACCTTC. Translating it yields CAIRPGPFSNYGYTF.

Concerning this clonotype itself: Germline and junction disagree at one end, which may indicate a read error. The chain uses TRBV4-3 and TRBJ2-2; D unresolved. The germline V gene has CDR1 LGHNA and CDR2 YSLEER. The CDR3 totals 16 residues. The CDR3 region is CVSSQAPGPDTGELFF. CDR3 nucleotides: TGCGTCAGCAGCCAAGCTCCCGGACCCGACACCGGGGAGCTGTTTTTT.

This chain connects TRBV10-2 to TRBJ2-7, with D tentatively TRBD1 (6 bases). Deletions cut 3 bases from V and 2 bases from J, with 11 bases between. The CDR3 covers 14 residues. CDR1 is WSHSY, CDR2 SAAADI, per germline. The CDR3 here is CASSDLDSTYEQYF. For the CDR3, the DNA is TGCGCCAGCAGTGATTTGGACAGCACCTACGAGCAGTACTTC.

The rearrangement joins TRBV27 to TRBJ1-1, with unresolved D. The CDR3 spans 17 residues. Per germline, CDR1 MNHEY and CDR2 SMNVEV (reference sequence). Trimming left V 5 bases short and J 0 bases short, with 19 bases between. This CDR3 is CASSLNWASYLNTEAFF. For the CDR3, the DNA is TGTGCCAGCAGTCTTAATTGGGCCTCGTATTTGAACACTGAAGCTTTCTTT.

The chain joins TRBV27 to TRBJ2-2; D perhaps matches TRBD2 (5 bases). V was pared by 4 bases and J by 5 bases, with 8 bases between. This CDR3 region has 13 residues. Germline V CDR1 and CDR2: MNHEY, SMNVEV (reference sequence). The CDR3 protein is CASSSGMTGELFF. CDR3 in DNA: TGTGCCAGCAGTTCGGGGATGACCGGGGAGCTGTTTTTT.

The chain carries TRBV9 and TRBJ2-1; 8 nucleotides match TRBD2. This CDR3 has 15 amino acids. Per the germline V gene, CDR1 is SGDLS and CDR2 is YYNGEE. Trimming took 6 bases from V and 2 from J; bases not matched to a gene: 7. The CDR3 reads CASTAGGSTYNEQFF. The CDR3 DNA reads TGTGCCAGCACGGCGGGAGGATCCACCTACAATGAGCAGTTCTTC.

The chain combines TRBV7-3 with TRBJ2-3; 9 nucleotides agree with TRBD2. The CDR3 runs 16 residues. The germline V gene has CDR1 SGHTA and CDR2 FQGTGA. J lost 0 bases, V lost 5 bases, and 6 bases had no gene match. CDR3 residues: CASSALAGSSTDTQYF. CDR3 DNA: TGTGCCAGCAGCGCCCTAGCGGGGTCTAGCACAGATACGCAGTATTTT.

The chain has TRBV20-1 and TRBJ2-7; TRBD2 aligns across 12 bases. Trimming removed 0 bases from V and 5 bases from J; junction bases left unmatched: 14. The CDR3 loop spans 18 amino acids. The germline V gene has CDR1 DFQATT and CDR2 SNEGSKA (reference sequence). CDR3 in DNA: TGCAGTGCTAGAGATCTCGGGCTAGCGGGAGGGCCCCCCGACGAGCAGTACTTC. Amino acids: CSARDLGLAGGPPDEQYF.

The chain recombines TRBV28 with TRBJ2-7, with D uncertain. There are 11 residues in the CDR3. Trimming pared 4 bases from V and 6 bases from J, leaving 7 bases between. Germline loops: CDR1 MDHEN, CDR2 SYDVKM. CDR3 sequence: CASSYRLEQYF. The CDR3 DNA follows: TGTGCCAGCAGTTACCGACTCGAGCAGTACTTC. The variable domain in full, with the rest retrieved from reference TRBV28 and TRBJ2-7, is DVKVTQSSRYLVKRTGEKVFLECVQDMDHENMFWYRQDPGLGLRLIYFSYDVKMKEKGDIPEGYSVSREKKERFSLILESASTNQTSMYLCASSYRLEQYFGPGTRLTVT.

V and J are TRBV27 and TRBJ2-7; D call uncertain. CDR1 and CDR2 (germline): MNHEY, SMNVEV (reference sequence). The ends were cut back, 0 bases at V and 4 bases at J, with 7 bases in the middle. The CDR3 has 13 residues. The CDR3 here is CASSLSWGYEQYF. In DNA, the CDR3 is TGTGCCAGCAGTTTATCGTGGGGATACGAGCAGTACTTC.

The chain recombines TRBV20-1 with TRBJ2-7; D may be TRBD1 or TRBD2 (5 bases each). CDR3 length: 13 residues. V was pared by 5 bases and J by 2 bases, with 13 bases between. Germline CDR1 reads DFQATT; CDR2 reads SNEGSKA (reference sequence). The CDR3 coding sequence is TGCAGTGCTGGCTGGGACCCAGCCTACGAGCAGTACTTC. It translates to CSAGWDPAYEQYF.

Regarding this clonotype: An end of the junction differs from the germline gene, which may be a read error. CDR3 amino acids: CAISESSGTGPNYSYTF. The DNA for the CDR3 is TGTGCCATCAGTGAGTCCAGCGGGACAGGCCCTAACTATAGCTACACCTTC. The rearrangement links TRBV10-3 to TRBJ1-2; 8 nucleotides align to TRBD1. This CDR3 contains 17 residues. CDR1 ENHRY and CDR2 SYGVKD come from the germline V gene.